Each of the 29 T cell receptor beta chains below was sequenced from the same sample in a study of blood T cell repertoires in COVID-19. Measured with immunoSEQ multiplex PCR; TCRdb has only the in-frame clones, and not every one. Altogether approximately 130,000 clones are present, approximately 87% being singletons, with the ten largest covering approximately 2%. Sample: peripheral blood. These receptors originate from a woman in her fifties or sixties with acute or convalescent COVID-19.

The chain employs TRBV11-2 and TRBJ1-2, with 7 bases fitting TRBD1. The CDR3 is 11 amino acids. V lost 10 bases, J lost 8 bases, and 7 bases stayed unmatched. CDR1 SGHAT and CDR2 FQNNGV come from the germline V gene. CDR3 residues: CAIYQGGGYTF. DNA for the CDR3: TGTGCCATCTACCAGGGGGGCGGCTACACCTTC. Using reference TRBV11-2 and TRBJ1-2 for the parts outside the CDR3, the full variable domain is EAGVAQSPRYKIIEKRQSVAFWCNPISGHATLYWYQQILGQGPKLLIQFQNNGVVDDSQLPKDRFSAERLKGVDSTLKIQPAKLEDSAVYLCAIYQGGGYTFGSGTRLTVV.

This chain links TRBV29-1 with TRBJ2-7, with 10 positions matching TRBD1. Germline assignment: CDR1 SQVTM and CDR2 ANQGSEA. The CDR3 has 12 amino acids. Trimming took 4 bases from V and 4 from J; bases not matched to a gene: 1. The CDR3 DNA follows: TGCAGCGTTGGGGGACAGGGGTACGAGCAGTACTTC. Encoded protein: CSVGGQGYEQYF.

V is TRBV11-3 and J is TRBJ2-1; TRBD2 matches 9 bases. V lost 7 bases, J lost 8 bases, and 9 bases stayed unmatched. CDR1 is SGHNT, CDR2 YENEEA, per germline. This CDR3 has 14 amino acids. The CDR3: CASTARRGGDEQFF. The CDR3 DNA is TGTGCCAGCACCGCGCGGCGGGGGGGCGATGAGCAGTTCTTC.

The chain combines TRBV11-2 with TRBJ2-1; perhaps TRBD2 as D (6 bases). CDR3 length: 16 residues. The germline V and J ends were trimmed by 5 bases and 2 bases, with 16 bases remaining between them. Germline CDR1 and CDR2: SGHAT and FQNNGV. CDR3 protein: CASSPGVAATYNEQFF. CDR3 DNA: TGTGCCAGCAGCCCGGGGGTAGCGGCGACCTACAATGAGCAGTTCTTC.

The chain employs TRBV19 and TRBJ1-2; D not certain. V lost 7 bases and J 0 bases, leaving 15 bases between the germline ends. Germline CDR1 is LNHDA and CDR2 is SQIVND (reference sequence). CDR3 size: 15 residues. CDR3 coding DNA: TGTGCCAGTAAAAATCTTGCGGCCTCTAACTATGGCTACACCTTC. The encoded protein is CASKNLAASNYGYTF.

The gene calls are TRBV3-1 (or the pseudogene TRBV3-2) and TRBJ1-3; possibly TRBD1 for D (6 bases). The CDR3 covers 14 residues. Deletions cut 4 bases from V and 3 bases from J, with 10 bases between. From germline, CDR1 is LGHDT and CDR2 YNNKEL (reference sequence). For the CDR3, the DNA is TGTGCCAGCAGCCTCGGACAGAATGGAAACACCATATATTTT. As protein: CASSLGQNGNTIYF.

V is TRBV4-2 and J is TRBJ2-3; D is uncertain. From germline, CDR1 is LGHNA and CDR2 YNFKEQ. With 0 bases removed from V and 0 bases from J, the gap between germline ends came to 16 bases. This CDR3 is built from 18 residues. Here the CDR3 DNA reads TGTGCCAGCAGCCAAGAACCACAGAAGTTCCAAAGCACAGATACGCAGTATTTT. Amino acid sequence: CASSQEPQKFQSTDTQYF.

The V and J genes are TRBV7-9 and TRBJ2-7; D is possibly TRBD1 (5 bases). The CDR3 has 12 amino acids. Germline loops: CDR1 SEHNR, CDR2 FQNEAQ (reference sequence). V was clipped by 6 bases and J by 1 base, with 7 bases between them. CDR3 DNA sequence: TGTGCCAGCAGTGACAGATCCTACGAGCAGTACTTC. Protein sequence: CASSDRSYEQYF. Full variable domain (outside the CDR3, taken from reference TRBV7-9 and TRBJ2-7): DTGVSQNPRHKITKRGQNVTFRCDPISEHNRLYWYRQTLGQGPEFLTYFQNEAQLEKSRLLSDRFSAERPKGSFSTLEIQRTEQGDSAMYLCASSDRSYEQYFGPGTRLTVT.

The V call is TRBV2, the J call TRBJ2-5; D not certain. The CDR3 is 13 residues long. Germline V CDR1 and CDR2: SNHLY, FYNNEI. The ends were cut back, 6 bases at V and 4 bases at J, with 12 bases in the middle. Written as DNA, the CDR3 is TGTGCCAGCAGCAGCACTACGAGAGAGACCCAGTACTTC. Its translation is CASSSTTRETQYF.

Only a few counts were recorded for this clone. DNA for the CDR3: TGTGCCAGCAGTGACAGGGAGGATAACGAGCAGTACTTC. It translates to CASSDREDNEQYF. The chain uses TRBV2 and TRBJ2-7; the D gene is possibly TRBD2 (6 bases). V was shortened by 3 bases and J by 5 bases, with 11 bases between the two germline ends. The CDR3 has 13 amino acids. CDR1 and CDR2 from the germline V gene are SNHLY and FYNNEI. Filled out from reference TRBV2 and TRBJ2-7, the complete variable domain reads EPEVTQTPSHQVTQMGQEVILRCVPISNHLYFYWYRQILGQKVEFLVSFYNNEISEKSEIFDDQFSVERPDGSNFTLKIRSTKLEDSAMYFCASSDREDNEQYFGPGTRLTVT.

The chain is built from TRBV4-3 and TRBJ2-1, with 9 positions matching TRBD2. Looked up from germline, CDR1 is LGHNA and CDR2 is YSLEER. The CDR3 has 14 amino acids. Unmatched junction bases numbered 4, after V lost 7 bases and J lost 3 bases. The CDR3 region has the DNA TGCGCCAGCAAGGAGCGGGGGGACTACAATGAGCAGTTCTTC. It codes for CASKERGDYNEQFF.

This chain links TRBV30 with TRBJ2-7; 12 bases map to TRBD1. CDR3 size: 13 residues. Germline trimming cut 4 bases from V and 5 bases from J; bases unmatched to any gene: 3. Germline CDR1 and CDR2: GTSNPN and SVGIG (reference sequence). The CDR3 sequence is CAWKGQGAHEQYF. Here the CDR3 DNA reads TGTGCCTGGAAGGGACAGGGGGCCCACGAGCAGTACTTC. The variable domain in full, completed from reference TRBV30 and TRBJ2-7, reads SQTIHQWPATLVQPVGSPLSLECTVEGTSNPNLYWYRQAAGRGLQLLFYSVGIGQISSEVPQNLSASRPQDRQFILSSKKLLLSDSGFYLCAWKGQGAHEQYFGPGTRLTVT.

The chain combines TRBV7-2 with TRBJ1-2; D ambiguous. Per germline, CDR1 SGHTA and CDR2 FQGNSA. The V end lost 5 bases, the J end lost 2 bases, and 9 bases lay between the germline ends. There are 13 residues in the CDR3. CDR3 residues: CASSANPNYGYTF. The CDR3 DNA is TGTGCCAGCAGCGCTAATCCCAACTATGGCTACACCTTC.

The chain is built from TRBV11-2 and TRBJ2-3, with TRBD1 as a possible D gene (6 bases). The V gene lost 5 bases and the J gene lost 8 bases, with 8 bases spanning the gap. The CDR3 has 11 residues. CDR1 is SGHAT and CDR2 is FQNNGV in the germline V gene. Written as DNA, the CDR3 is TGTGCCAGCAGCCGAGGGGGTACGCAGTATTTT. This gives the protein CASSRGGTQYF.

The rearrangement uses TRBV12-3 or TRBV12-4 and TRBJ2-1; no firm D call. Between the trimmed V and J ends, which lost 5 bases and 3 bases, there was a span of 8 bases. The CDR3 totals 13 residues. CDR3 region: CASSSTYYNEQFF. DNA of the CDR3: TGTGCCAGCAGTAGTACTTACTACAATGAGCAGTTCTTC.

This chain connects TRBV5-1 to TRBJ2-3; 11 nucleotides align to TRBD1. V lost 0 bases, J lost 3 bases, and 9 bases stayed unmatched. CDR3 length equals 18 residues. Germline values: CDR1 SGHRS, CDR2 YFSETQ. For the CDR3, the DNA is TGCGCCAGCAGCTTGGGGGAATGGACAGGGGGCTTGACAGATACGCAGTATTTT. Protein product: CASSLGEWTGGLTDTQYF.

This clone was seen repeatedly, ten times or more. V is TRBV10-3 and J is TRBJ2-7; 9 nucleotides match TRBD2. Germline V lookup: CDR1 ENHRY, CDR2 SYGVKD. J gave up 5 bases and V 3 bases, and 2 bases lay outside the gene matches. The CDR3 is 13 residues long. The CDR3 region is CAISEGTSNEQYF. The CDR3 region has the DNA TGTGCCATCAGTGAAGGGACTAGCAACGAGCAGTACTTC.

V gene TRBV5-1 combines with J gene TRBJ2-2; 12 bases map to TRBD2. The V gene end was trimmed by 3 bases and the J gene end by 3 bases; junction bases not matched to a gene: 9. CDR1 is SGHRS, CDR2 YFSETQ, per germline. The CDR3 runs 18 residues. The CDR3 reads CASSSSTSGRVYTGELFF. CDR3 nucleotide sequence: TGCGCCAGCAGCTCCTCGACTAGCGGGAGAGTATACACCGGGGAGCTGTTTTTT.

The chain combines TRBV6-5 with TRBJ2-7; TRBD2 matches 9 bases. The CDR3 is 15 amino acids. V shed 6 bases and J 3 bases; nucleotides not matched to a gene: 9. Germline V gives CDR1 MNHEY, CDR2 SVGAGI. The CDR3 DNA follows: TGTGCCAGCAGCCTGGCTAGCGGGGATGTCTACGAGCAGTACTTC. Its translation: CASSLASGDVYEQYF.

The chain is built from TRBV7-6 and TRBJ2-2, with D tentatively TRBD2 (6 bases). Trimming shortened V by 0 bases and J by 6 bases, and 8 bases separated the two germline ends. Looked up from germline, CDR1 is SGHVS and CDR2 is FNYEAQ. This CDR3 is 14 amino acids long. The DNA of the CDR3 is TGTGCCAGCAGCTTAGCGCGGGGTTCCGGGGAGCTGTTTTTT. This sequence encodes CASSLARGSGELFF.

V usage is TRBV6-6 and J usage is TRBJ1-1; 8 bases are shared with TRBD1. Germline-derived CDR1 and CDR2 are MNHNY and SVGAGI (reference sequence). The CDR3 loop spans 15 amino acids. V shed 2 bases, J shed 4 bases, and the junction held 6 bases outside the gene matches. The CDR3 DNA follows: TGTGCCAGCAGTTACACTCAGGGGGCGCGCACTGAAGCTTTCTTT. This gives the protein CASSYTQGARTEAFF.

J is TRBJ2-1 and V is TRBV5-8, with 10 bases that match TRBD2. J was trimmed by 10 bases and V by 2 bases; bases with no gene match: 9. The CDR3 loop spans 15 amino acids. Germline loops: CDR1 SGHTS, CDR2 YDEGEE. Written as DNA, the CDR3 is TGTGCCAGCAGCTTAGCGGGGGGGTCTACACCGGAGCAGTTCTTC. It encodes CASSLAGGSTPEQFF.

The chain couples TRBV5-1 to TRBJ1-2, with 8 positions matching TRBD1. This CDR3 spans 14 amino acids. The V and J ends lost 4 bases and 7 bases, in that order; junction bases with no gene match: 9. CDR1 is SGHRS, CDR2 YFSETQ, per germline. CDR3: CASSIGQGQGGYTF. CDR3 coding DNA: TGCGCCAGCAGCATCGGACAGGGCCAGGGTGGCTACACCTTC.

V usage is TRBV18 and J usage is TRBJ2-3; tentative D call: TRBD2 (6 bases). With 3 bases removed from V and 4 bases from J, the gap between germline ends came to 14 bases. Germline CDR1 is KGHSH and CDR2 is LQKENI. There are 15 residues in the CDR3. DNA for the CDR3: TGTGCCAGCTCACCTACTAGCCCGGTATCAGATACGCAGTATTTT. It specifies CASSPTSPVSDTQYF.

The gene calls are TRBV25-1 and TRBJ1-2, with D tentatively TRBD1 (6 bases). Germline loops: CDR1 MGHDK, CDR2 SYGVNS. Trimming took off 2 bases at V and 3 bases at J, with 16 bases between the two ends. The CDR3 length is 16 residues. The CDR3: CASSEPGDLGYYGYTF. The CDR3 DNA reads as TGTGCCAGCAGTGAACCAGGGGATTTGGGGTACTATGGCTACACCTTC.

This clone was found once. This chain connects TRBV7-2 to TRBJ1-5, with 7 bases that match TRBD1. The CDR3 is 13 residues long. Germline V gene lookup returns CDR1 SGHTA and CDR2 FQGNSA. Trimming cost V 5 bases and J 5 bases; bases outside gene matches: 3. The CDR3 coding sequence is TGTGCCAGCAGCGTAGACAGGGATCAGCCCCAGCATTTT. Protein: CASSVDRDQPQHF.

V and J are TRBV7-8 and TRBJ1-1; 7 nucleotides agree with TRBD1. The CDR3 contains 14 residues. Germline-derived CDR1 and CDR2 are SGHVS and FQNEAQ. V lost 4 bases, J lost 3 bases, and 5 bases stayed unmatched. The CDR3 reads CASSSTGLDTEAFF. CDR3 DNA: TGTGCCAGCAGCTCGACAGGGTTAGACACTGAAGCTTTCTTT.

The rearrangement joins TRBV6-5 to TRBJ2-7; no reliable D call. Germline V gene data show CDR1 as MNHEY and CDR2 as SVGAGI. Trimming removed 2 bases from V and 1 base from J, with 9 bases in between. The CDR3 is 14 residues long. The CDR3 here is CASSYDIYSYEQYF. CDR3 nucleotide sequence: TGTGCCAGCAGTTACGACATCTATTCCTACGAGCAGTACTTC.

The chain joins TRBV18 to TRBJ1-5; weak D call: TRBD1 (5 bases). The V end was cut by 3 bases, the J end by 3 bases, with 9 bases between. Germline V gives CDR1 KGHSH, CDR2 LQKENI. The CDR3 is made up of 14 amino acids. As DNA, the CDR3 is TGTGCCAGCTCACCGCGCAGGGTCAATCAGCCCCAGCATTTT. It yields the protein CASSPRRVNQPQHF.